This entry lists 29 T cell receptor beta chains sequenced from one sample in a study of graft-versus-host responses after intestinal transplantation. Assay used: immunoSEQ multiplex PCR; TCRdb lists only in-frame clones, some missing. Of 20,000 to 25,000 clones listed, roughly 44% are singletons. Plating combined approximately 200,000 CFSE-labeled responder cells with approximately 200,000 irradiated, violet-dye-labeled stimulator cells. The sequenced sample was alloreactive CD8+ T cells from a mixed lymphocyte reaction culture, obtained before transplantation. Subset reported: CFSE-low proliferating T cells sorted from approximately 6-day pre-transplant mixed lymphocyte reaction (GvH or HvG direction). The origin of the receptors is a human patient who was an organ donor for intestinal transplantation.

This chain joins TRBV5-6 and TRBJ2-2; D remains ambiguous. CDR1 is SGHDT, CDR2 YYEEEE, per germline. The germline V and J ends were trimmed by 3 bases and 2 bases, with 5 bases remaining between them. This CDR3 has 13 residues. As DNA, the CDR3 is TGTGCCAGCAGCTACGGTAACACCGGGGAGCTGTTTTTT. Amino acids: CASSYGNTGELFF.

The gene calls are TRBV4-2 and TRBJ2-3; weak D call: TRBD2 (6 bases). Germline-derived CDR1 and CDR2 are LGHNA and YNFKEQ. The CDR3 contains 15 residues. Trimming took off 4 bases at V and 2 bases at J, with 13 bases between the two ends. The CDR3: CASSPRGLLTDTQYF. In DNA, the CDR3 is TGTGCCAGCAGCCCTCGGGGACTTCTCACAGATACGCAGTATTTT.

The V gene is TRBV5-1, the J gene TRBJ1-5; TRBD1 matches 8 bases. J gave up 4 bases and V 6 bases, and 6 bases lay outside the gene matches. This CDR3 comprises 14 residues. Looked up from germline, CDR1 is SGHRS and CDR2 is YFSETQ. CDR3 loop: CASTEDRANQPQHF. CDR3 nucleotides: TGCGCCAGCACCGAGGACAGGGCTAATCAGCCCCAGCATTTT.

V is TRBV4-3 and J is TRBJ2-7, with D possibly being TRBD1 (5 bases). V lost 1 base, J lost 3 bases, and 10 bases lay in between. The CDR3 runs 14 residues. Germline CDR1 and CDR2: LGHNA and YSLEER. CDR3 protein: CASSQVLGDYEQYF. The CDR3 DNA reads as TGCGCCAGCAGCCAAGTGCTAGGGGACTACGAGCAGTACTTC.

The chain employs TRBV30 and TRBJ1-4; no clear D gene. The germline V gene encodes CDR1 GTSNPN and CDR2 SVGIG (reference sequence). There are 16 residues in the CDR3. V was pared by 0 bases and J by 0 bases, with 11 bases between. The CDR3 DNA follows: TGTGCCTGGAGTGTAGGTCGGCTTGCAACTAATGAAAAACTGTTTTTT. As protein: CAWSVGRLATNEKLFF.

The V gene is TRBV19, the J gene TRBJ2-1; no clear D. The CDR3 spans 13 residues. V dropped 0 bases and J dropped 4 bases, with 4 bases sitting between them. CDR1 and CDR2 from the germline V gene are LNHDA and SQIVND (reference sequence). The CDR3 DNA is TGTGCCAGTAGTATAGATGGTTACAATGAGCAGTTCTTC. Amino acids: CASSIDGYNEQFF.

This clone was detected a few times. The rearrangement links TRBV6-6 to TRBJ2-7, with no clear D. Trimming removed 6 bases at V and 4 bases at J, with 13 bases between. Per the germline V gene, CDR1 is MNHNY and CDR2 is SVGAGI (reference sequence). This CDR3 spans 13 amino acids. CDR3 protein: CASSPGRPYEQYF. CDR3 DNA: TGTGCCAGCAGCCCCGGACGCCCGTACGAGCAGTACTTC.

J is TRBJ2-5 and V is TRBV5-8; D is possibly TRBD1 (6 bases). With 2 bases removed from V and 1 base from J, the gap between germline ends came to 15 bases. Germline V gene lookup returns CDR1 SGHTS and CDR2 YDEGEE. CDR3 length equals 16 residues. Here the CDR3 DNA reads TGTGCCAGCAGCTTCCTAGGTTTAGGGGGCCAAGAGACCCAGTACTTC. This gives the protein CASSFLGLGGQETQYF.

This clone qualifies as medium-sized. The CDR3 DNA reads as TGTGCCAGCAGCTTGGGGTATGAGCAGTTCTTC. Translating it yields CASSLGYEQFF. This chain uses TRBV5-4 with TRBJ2-1; D is ambiguous. The CDR3 contains 11 residues. Germline lookup yields CDR1 SGHNT and CDR2 YYREEE (reference sequence). V lost 0 bases to trimming and J lost 8 bases, with 3 bases between them.

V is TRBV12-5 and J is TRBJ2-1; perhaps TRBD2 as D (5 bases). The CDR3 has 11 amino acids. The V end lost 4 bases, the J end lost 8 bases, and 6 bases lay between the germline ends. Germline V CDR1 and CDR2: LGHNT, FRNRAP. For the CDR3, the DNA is TGTGCTAGTGGTTGGACTGATGAGCAGTTCTTC. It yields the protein CASGWTDEQFF.

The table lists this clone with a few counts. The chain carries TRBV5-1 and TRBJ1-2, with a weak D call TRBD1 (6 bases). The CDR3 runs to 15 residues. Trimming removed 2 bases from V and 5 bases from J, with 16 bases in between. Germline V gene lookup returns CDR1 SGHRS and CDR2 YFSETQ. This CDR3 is CASSLTGGRAYGYTF. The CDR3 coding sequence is TGCGCCAGCAGCTTAACGGGGGGGCGAGCTTATGGCTACACCTTC.

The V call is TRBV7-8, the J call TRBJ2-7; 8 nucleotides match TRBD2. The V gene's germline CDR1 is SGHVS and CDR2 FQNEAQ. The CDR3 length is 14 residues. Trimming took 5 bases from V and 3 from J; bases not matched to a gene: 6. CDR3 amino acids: CASSDEREIYEQYF. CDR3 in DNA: TGTGCCAGCAGCGACGAGCGGGAGATCTACGAGCAGTACTTC.

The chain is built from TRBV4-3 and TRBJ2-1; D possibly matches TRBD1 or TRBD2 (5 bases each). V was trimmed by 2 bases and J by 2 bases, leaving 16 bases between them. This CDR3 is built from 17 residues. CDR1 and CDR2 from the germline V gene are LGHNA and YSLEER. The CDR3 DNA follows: TGCGCCAGCAGCCAATCATGGGACGAGATCCCCTACAATGAGCAGTTCTTC. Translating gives CASSQSWDEIPYNEQFF.

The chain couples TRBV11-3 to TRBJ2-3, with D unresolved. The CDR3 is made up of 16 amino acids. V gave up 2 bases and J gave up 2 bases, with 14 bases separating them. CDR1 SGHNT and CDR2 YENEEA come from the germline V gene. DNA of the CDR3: TGTGCCAGCAGCTTAAGGGCGGAGATGCCCACAGATACGCAGTATTTT. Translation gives CASSLRAEMPTDTQYF.

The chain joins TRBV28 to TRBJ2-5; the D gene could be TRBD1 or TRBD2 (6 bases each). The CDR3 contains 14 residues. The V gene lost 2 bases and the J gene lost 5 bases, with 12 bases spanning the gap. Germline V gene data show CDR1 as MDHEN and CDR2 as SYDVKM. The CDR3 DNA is TGTGCCAGCAGTTTAGGGGGGCGCCGGGAGACCCAGTACTTC. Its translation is CASSLGGRRETQYF. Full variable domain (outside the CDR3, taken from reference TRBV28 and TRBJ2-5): DVKVTQSSRYLVKRTGEKVFLECVQDMDHENMFWYRQDPGLGLRLIYFSYDVKMKEKGDIPEGYSVSREKKERFSLILESASTNQTSMYLCASSLGGRRETQYFGPGTRLLVL.

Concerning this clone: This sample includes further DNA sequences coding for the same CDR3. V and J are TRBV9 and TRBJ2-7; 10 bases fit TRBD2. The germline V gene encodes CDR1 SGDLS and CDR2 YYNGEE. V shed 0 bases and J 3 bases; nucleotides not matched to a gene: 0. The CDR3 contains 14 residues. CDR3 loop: CASSVGLAGYEQYF. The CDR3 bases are TGTGCCAGCAGCGTAGGACTAGCGGGCTACGAGCAGTACTTC. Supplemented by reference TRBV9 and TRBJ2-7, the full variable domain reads DSGVTQTPKHLITATGQRVTLRCSPRSGDLSVYWYQQSLDQGLQFLIQYYNGEERAKGNILERFSAQQFPDLHSELNLSSLELGDSALYFCASSVGLAGYEQYFGPGTRLTVT.

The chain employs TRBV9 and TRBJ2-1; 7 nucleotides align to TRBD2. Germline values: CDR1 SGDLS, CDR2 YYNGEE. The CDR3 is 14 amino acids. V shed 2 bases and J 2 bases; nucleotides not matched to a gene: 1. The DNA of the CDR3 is TGTGCCAGCAGCGTTGGGGGGGCCTACAATGAGCAGTTCTTC. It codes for CASSVGGAYNEQFF. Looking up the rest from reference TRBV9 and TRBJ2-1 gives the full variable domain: DSGVTQTPKHLITATGQRVTLRCSPRSGDLSVYWYQQSLDQGLQFLIQYYNGEERAKGNILERFSAQQFPDLHSELNLSSLELGDSALYFCASSVGGAYNEQFFGPGTRLTVL.

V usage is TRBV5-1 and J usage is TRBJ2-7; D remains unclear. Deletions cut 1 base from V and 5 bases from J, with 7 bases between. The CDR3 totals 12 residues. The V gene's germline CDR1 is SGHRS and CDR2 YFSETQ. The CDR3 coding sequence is TGCGCCAGCAGCTTGATGGCCAACGAGCAGTACTTC. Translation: CASSLMANEQYF.

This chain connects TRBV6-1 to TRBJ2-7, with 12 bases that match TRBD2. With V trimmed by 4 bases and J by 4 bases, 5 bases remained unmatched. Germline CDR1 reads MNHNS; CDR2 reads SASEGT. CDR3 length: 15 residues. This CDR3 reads CASSAGLAGLYEQYF. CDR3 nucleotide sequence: TGTGCCAGCAGTGCCGGACTAGCGGGACTTTACGAGCAGTACTTC.

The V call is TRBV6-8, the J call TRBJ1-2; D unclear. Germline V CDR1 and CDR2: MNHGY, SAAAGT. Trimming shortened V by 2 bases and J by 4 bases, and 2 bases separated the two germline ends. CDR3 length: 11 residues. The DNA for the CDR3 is TGTGCCAGCAGTTACAGCTATGGCTACACCTTC. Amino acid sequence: CASSYSYGYTF.

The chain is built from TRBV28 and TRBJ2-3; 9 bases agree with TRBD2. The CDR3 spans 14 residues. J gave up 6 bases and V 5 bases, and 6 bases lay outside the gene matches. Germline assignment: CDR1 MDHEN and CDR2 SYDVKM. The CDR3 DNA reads TGTGCCAGCAGTCCGCTAGCGGGATTGGATACGCAGTATTTT. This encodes CASSPLAGLDTQYF.

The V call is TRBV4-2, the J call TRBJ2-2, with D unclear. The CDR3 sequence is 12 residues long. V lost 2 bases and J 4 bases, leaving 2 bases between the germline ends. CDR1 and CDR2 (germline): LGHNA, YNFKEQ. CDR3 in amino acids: CASSQITGELFF. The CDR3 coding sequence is TGTGCCAGCAGCCAAATCACCGGGGAGCTGTTTTTT.

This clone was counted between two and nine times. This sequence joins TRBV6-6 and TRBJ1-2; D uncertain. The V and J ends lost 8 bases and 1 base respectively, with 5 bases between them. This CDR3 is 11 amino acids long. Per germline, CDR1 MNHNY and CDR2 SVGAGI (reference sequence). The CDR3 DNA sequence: TGTGCCAGCGGGTTTAACTATGGCTACACCTTC. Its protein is CASGFNYGYTF.

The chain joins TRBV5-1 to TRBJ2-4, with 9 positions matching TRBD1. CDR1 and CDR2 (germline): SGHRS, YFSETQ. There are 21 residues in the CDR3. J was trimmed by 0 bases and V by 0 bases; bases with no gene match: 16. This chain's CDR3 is CASSLVVISGQGILAKNIQYF. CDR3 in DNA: TGCGCCAGCAGCTTGGTTGTTATTTCGGGACAGGGAATCTTAGCCAAAAACATTCAGTACTTC.

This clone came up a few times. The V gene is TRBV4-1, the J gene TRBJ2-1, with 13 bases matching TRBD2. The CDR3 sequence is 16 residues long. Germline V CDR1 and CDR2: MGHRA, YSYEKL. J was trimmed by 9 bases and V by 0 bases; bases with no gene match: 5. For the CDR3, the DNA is TGCGCCAGCAGCCAAGATGGGACTAGCGGGATTGGTGAGCAGTTCTTC. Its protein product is CASSQDGTSGIGEQFF.

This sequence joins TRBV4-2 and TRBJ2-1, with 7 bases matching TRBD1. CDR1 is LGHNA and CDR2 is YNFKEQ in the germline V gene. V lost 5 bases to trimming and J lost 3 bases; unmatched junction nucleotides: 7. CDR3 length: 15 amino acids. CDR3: CASSKQGLNYNEQFF. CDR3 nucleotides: TGTGCCAGCAGCAAACAGGGGTTGAACTACAATGAGCAGTTCTTC.

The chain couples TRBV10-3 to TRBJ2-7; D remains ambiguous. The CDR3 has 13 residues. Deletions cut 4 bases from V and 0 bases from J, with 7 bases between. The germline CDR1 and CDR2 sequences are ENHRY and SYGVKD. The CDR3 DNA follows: TGTGCCATCAGTGTCCAAAGCTCCTACGAGCAGTACTTC. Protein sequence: CAISVQSSYEQYF.

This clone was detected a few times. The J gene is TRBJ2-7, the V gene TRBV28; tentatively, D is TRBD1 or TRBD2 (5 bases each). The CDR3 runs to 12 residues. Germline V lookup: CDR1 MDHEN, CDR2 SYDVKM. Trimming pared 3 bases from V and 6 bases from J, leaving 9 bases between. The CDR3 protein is CASSFGGGEQYF. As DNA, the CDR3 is TGTGCCAGCAGTTTTGGGGGTGGCGAGCAGTACTTC.

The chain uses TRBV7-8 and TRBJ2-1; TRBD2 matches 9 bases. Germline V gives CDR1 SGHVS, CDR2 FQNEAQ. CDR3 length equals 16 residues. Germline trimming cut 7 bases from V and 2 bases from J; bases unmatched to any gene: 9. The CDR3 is CASTLSGSLTYNEQFF. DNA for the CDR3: TGTGCCAGCACCCTTAGCGGGAGCCTAACCTACAATGAGCAGTTCTTC.